This record concerns one T cell receptor (beta chain) sequence. Sequencing was performed with immunoSEQ multiplex PCR; in TCRdb, only in-frame clones are kept and a portion is missing. The sample holds about 94,000 clones, 82% seen once. The data were obtained in a study of radiotherapy plus CTLA-4 blockade in lung cancer. The V gene's germline CDR1 is MGHRA and CDR2 YSYEKL. This CDR3 has 14 residues. V was trimmed by 4 bases and J by 0 bases, leaving 6 bases between them. Those patients who had chemo-refractory metastatic non-small-cell lung cancer were given focal radiation along with CTLA-4 blockade through ipilimumab.

Sample: peripheral blood, taken from a patient treated with radiotherapy plus ipilimumab. V and J are TRBV4-1 and TRBJ1-4; maybe TRBD1 (5 bases). This clonotype was sampled from a human donor with non-small cell lung cancer that progressed on radiotherapy plus ipilimumab. CDR3 bases: TGCGCCAGCAGCCCGACAGCAACTAATGAAAAACTGTTTTTT. It translates to CASSPTATNEKLFF.